The rows below give T cell receptor beta chains drawn from one sample of a study of OX40 agonist ivuxolimab in advanced cancers. Profiled with immunoSEQ multiplex PCR; TCRdb holds only in-frame clones, not every one. The table records approximately 62,000 clones, roughly 86% of them present only once. The sequencing used CD4+ or CD8+ T cells sorted from blood, collected in a trial of the OX40 agonist ivuxolimab. The receptors shown here come from an adult with an advanced solid tumor such as melanoma, head and neck, liver or kidney cancer. Each CDR3 is given with its conserved first and last residue. The D gene is left open where the match is weak.

j_call: TRBJ1-1; d_call: -; v_call: TRBV7-2; cdr3_aa: CASSLIPGNTEAFF
j_call: TRBJ1-4; d_call: -; v_call: TRBV28; cdr3_aa: CASRLTEPLNEKLFF
j_call: TRBJ1-1; d_call: -; v_call: TRBV7-7; cdr3_aa: CASSLGTNTEAFF
j_call: TRBJ1-4; d_call: -; v_call: TRBV5-4; cdr3_aa: CASSLLSTSTNEKLFF
j_call: TRBJ1-1; d_call: TRBD1; v_call: TRBV10-1; cdr3_aa: CASSESSWDRGPENTEAFF
j_call: TRBJ2-3; d_call: -; v_call: TRBV30; cdr3_aa: CAWSDHTQYF
j_call: TRBJ1-2; d_call: -; v_call: TRBV19; cdr3_aa: CASSGTSGYTF
j_call: TRBJ2-2; d_call: TRBD1; v_call: TRBV5-5; cdr3_aa: CASSTGQATGELFF
j_call: TRBJ1-5; d_call: -; v_call: TRBV19; cdr3_aa: CASSIADYSNQPQHF
j_call: TRBJ1-2; d_call: TRBD1; v_call: TRBV9; cdr3_aa: CASSAQRQGVNYGYTF
j_call: TRBJ1-1; d_call: -; v_call: TRBV12-5; cdr3_aa: CASGPPWLDSYSATEAFF
j_call: TRBJ1-2; d_call: -; v_call: TRBV6-6; cdr3_aa: CATGGNYGYTF
j_call: TRBJ1-1; d_call: -; v_call: TRBV15; cdr3_aa: CATSRVSQGEAFF
j_call: TRBJ1-4; d_call: -; v_call: TRBV19; cdr3_aa: CASTREPTNEKLFF
j_call: TRBJ2-3; d_call: -; v_call: TRBV7-8; cdr3_aa: CASSLVDTQYF
j_call: TRBJ2-1; d_call: TRBD1; v_call: TRBV6-4; cdr3_aa: CASSETGDGSYNEQFF